The TCR beta chain described here comes from a study of blood T cells in healthy people across ages. Notes on the study in general: CMV infection status of these donors was not known.

The authors isolated at least 6 million PBMCs per sample. PCR was performed a second time for roughly 6 to 12 cycles using a sample-barcoded 5' primer and a J-beta primer mix. Each CDR3 protein is one row after TCRdb ran MiXCR on the 5' RACE reads. This sample has about 1.1 million distinct CDR3 sequences, with roughly two fifths found just once. On this clonotype itself: What it binds is not known.

There are 14 residues in the CDR3. From germline, CDR1 is MNHEY and CDR2 SMNVEV (reference sequence). Trimming removed 3 bases from V and 3 bases from J, with 10 bases in between. The sequenced sample was blood. This receptor was obtained from a man aged 18 to 30 in good health. The chain employs TRBV27 and TRBJ2-3, with D perhaps TRBD2 (5 bases). CDR3 residues: CASSFRRETDTQYF. Here the CDR3 DNA reads TGTGCCAGCAGTTTCCGACGGGAAACAGATACGCAGTATTTT.